Listed here is a single T cell receptor (beta chain). This specimen belongs to a study of blood T cell repertoires in COVID-19. Study as a whole: Some COVID-19 samples were acute and others convalescent; all came from the United States, Italy and Spain. T cells, B-cell-depleted T cells, or PBMCs provided the cDNA or gDNA that served as material.

Per the original data handling: From reference gene primer amplification, estimates of nucleated cell counts were derived. This table comes from immunoSEQ multiplex PCR, and its TCRdb copy is limited to in-frame clones, with some not included. V and J calls and clone size come straight from that table; D and trimming were deduced from the DNA. Found here are 95,000 to 110,000 clones, over 80% of them singletons; the top ten hold more than 0.9%. The V gene's germline CDR1 is SGHRS and CDR2 YFSETQ. The CDR3 is 13 amino acids. V trimming: 4 bases; J trimming: 4 bases; junction bases outside the gene matches: 3.

V gene TRBV5-1 combines with J gene TRBJ1-2, with 8 bases aligning to TRBD1. Specimen: peripheral blood. This receptor was obtained from a woman between 25 and 40 years old with acute or convalescent COVID-19. The CDR3 nucleotides read TGCGCCAGCAGCGAAGACAGGGGCTATGGCTACACCTTC. Translating it yields CASSEDRGYGYTF.